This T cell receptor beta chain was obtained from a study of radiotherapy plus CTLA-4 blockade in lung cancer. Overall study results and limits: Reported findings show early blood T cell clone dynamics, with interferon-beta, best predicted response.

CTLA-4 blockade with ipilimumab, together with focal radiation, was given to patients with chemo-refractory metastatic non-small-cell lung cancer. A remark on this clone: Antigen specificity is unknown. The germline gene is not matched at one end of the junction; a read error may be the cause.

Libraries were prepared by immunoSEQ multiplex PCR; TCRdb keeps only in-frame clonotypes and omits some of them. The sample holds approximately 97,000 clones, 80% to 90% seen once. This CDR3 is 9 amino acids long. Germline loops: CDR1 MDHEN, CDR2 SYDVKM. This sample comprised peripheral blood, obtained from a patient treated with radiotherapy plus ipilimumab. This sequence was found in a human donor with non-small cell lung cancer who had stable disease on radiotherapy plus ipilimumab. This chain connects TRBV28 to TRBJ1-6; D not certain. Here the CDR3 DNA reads TGTGCCAGCGGTTTCCCCCTCCACTTT. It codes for CASGFPLHF. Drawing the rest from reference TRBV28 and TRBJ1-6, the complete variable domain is DVKVTQSSRYLVKRTGEKVFLECVQDMDHENMFWYRQDPGLGLRLIYFSYDVKMKEKGDIPEGYSVSREKKERFSLILESASTNQTSMYLCASGFPLHFGNGTRLTVT.